This T cell receptor beta chain appears in the sequencing data of a study of T cell responses to AZD1222 COVID-19 vaccine. Study conclusions and caveats: Close to half of spike-specific TCRs reportedly recognize unmutated variant regions. Recipients of AZD1222 seropositive at baseline numbered only 5 to 7. Most donors were white British and more were female, and clonal diversity was possibly underestimated. After two AZD1222 doses, spike-specific TCR breadth and depth rose versus day 0.

In its sample, this clone was seen once. Its antigen is not identified. This same CDR3 is encoded by further DNA sequences in the sample. The protocol was immunoSEQ multiplex PCR, while the TCRdb copy is restricted to in-frame clones and leaves out a portion. Among more than 95,000 clones listed, roughly 84% were seen once. The CDR3 has 14 residues. V lost 2 bases and J lost 4, with 9 bases in between. Germline V gene sequence: CDR1 MNHEY, CDR2 SVGAGI. This receptor was obtained from an adult in good health. J is TRBJ2-1 and V is TRBV6-5; D unclear. Sequencing used peripheral blood, obtained on day 0 of AZD1222 vaccination. The CDR3: CASSYGVSYNEQFF. The CDR3 DNA is TGTGCCAGCAGTTACGGTGTCTCGTACAATGAGCAGTTCTTC.